Presented here are 15 T cell receptor beta chains from one specimen sequenced in a study of CD8+CD57+ T cells in acquired aplastic anemia. Genomic DNA acted as the template from which TCR beta VDJ combination and CDR3 sequence profiling were carried out. TCRdb reprocessed the reads with MiXCR, giving one entry per CDR3 protein. The table lists under 500,000 distinct CDR3 sequences, less than 35% of them singletons. An expansion of CD8+CD57+ cells by flow cytometry had been shown in patients chosen for sequencing. The sequenced sample was sorted CD4+, CD8+, or CD8+CD57+ T cells (not recorded which) from PBMCs. These receptors all stem from a human donor with aplastic anemia.

This rearrangement joins TRBV19 to TRBJ1-4; TRBD1 matches 11 bases. The germline CDR1 and CDR2 sequences are LNHDA and SQIVND (reference sequence). The CDR3 is 16 amino acids. J gave up 8 bases and V 5 bases, and 10 bases lay outside the gene matches. The CDR3 region is CASSHLWDRGEEKLFF. In nucleotides, the CDR3 is TGTGCCAGTAGTCATCTCTGGGACAGGGGGGAAGAAAAACTGTTTTTT.

To note about this clonotype: The junction does not match germline at one end; this may be a read error. The chain carries TRBV20-1 and TRBJ1-3; D uncertain. There are 15 residues in the CDR3. Germline loops: CDR1 DFQATT, CDR2 SNEGSKA (reference sequence). The CDR3 reads CSARELGSSGDTIYF. The DNA for the CDR3 is TGCAGTGCTAGAGAATTGGGTAGCTCTGGAGACACCATATATTTT.

This clonotype was picked up one time. This clone may be a read error of a much larger clone one base away. The rearrangement joins TRBV24-1 to TRBJ2-2, with unresolved D. Per germline, CDR1 KGHDR and CDR2 SFDVKD. V was shortened by 0 bases and J by 11 bases, with 12 bases between the two germline ends. The CDR3 covers 14 residues. The CDR3, as DNA: TGTGCCACCAGTGATTTGGGCAACTGGGTAGAGCTGTTTTTT. Translating it yields CATSDLGNWVELFF.

This clonotype has ten or more counts. V is TRBV7-2 and J is TRBJ2-5; D is undetermined. Germline V gene data show CDR1 as SGHTA and CDR2 as FQGNSA. V was trimmed by 5 bases and J by 5 bases, leaving 12 bases between them. The length of the CDR3 is 13 residues. Here the CDR3 DNA reads TGTGCCAGCAGCGTCGACTTGGGCGAGACCCAGTACTTC. Encoded protein: CASSVDLGETQYF.

Details on this clonotype: This may stem from a read error, because a much larger clone lies one nucleotide away. This sequence joins TRBV5-7 and TRBJ1-2; 9 bases agree with TRBD1. TRBV5-7 is an ORF for which the function is uncertain. CDR3 length: 14 amino acids. For the CDR3, the DNA is TGTCCCAGCAGCTTGGGGACAGGGCTCCATGGCTACACCTTC. This sequence encodes CPSSLGTGLHGYTF.

This clonotype has only a few counts. V and J are TRBV4-1 and TRBJ1-6; D is ambiguous. Between the trimmed V and J ends, which lost 4 bases and 4 bases, there was a span of 14 bases. The germline CDR1 and CDR2 sequences are MGHRA and YSYEKL. The CDR3 consists of 16 residues. CDR3 nucleotides: TGCGCCAGCAGCCTCGCAGGCGTCGAATATAATTCACCCCTCCACTTT. Translated: CASSLAGVEYNSPLHF.

This clonotype showed up just once. Germline is not matched at one junction end, which may reflect a read error. V gene TRBV9 combines with J gene TRBJ2-1; D might be TRBD2 (6 bases). Germline CDR1 and CDR2: SGDLS and YYNGEE. The CDR3 has 14 amino acids. CDR3 residues: CATSVGLALNEQFF. The CDR3, as DNA: TGTGCCACCAGCGTAGGGCTAGCGTTAAATGAGCAGTTCTTC.

On this clonotype: The junction departs from germline at one end; a sequencing error may be responsible. The DNA of the CDR3 is TGCAGTGCTAGAGATATTCGCCCCGATTCGAGTGAGGGTACCACAGACACGCAGTATTTT. Encoded protein: CSARDIRPDSSEGTTDTQYF. The rearrangement links TRBV20-1 to TRBJ2-3, with D maybe TRBD2 (5 bases). The CDR3 runs to 20 residues. CDR1 and CDR2 from the germline V gene are DFQATT and SNEGSKA (reference sequence).

This clonotype has ten or more counts. The J gene is TRBJ1-6, the V gene TRBV20-1; TRBD1 matches 8 bases. Germline V gene data show CDR1 as DFQATT and CDR2 as SNEGSKA (reference sequence). Losses at the gene ends were 2 bases for V and 7 bases for J; bases not matched to a gene: 4. The CDR3 extends over 14 amino acids. CDR3 nucleotide sequence: TGCAGTGCTAGACCGGGACAGGCAAATTCACCCCTCCACTTT. It specifies CSARPGQANSPLHF.

This clonotype has ten or more counts. The chain uses TRBV5-5 and TRBJ1-6; tentatively, D is TRBD1 (5 bases). Trimming cost V 0 bases and J 6 bases, with 10 bases left between them. Germline V CDR1 and CDR2: SGHKS, YYEKEE (reference sequence). The CDR3 is made up of 15 amino acids. The CDR3 DNA reads as TGTGCCAGCAGCTTGGTTTCTGGGACTAATTCACCCCTCCACTTT. Translating it yields CASSLVSGTNSPLHF.

The chain is built from TRBV12-3 or TRBV12-4 and TRBJ1-6; D remains unclear. CDR3 length: 12 residues. V lost 6 bases, J lost 9 bases, and 9 bases lay in between. CDR3: CASRPAASPLHF. The CDR3 nucleotides read TGTGCCAGCAGGCCAGCGGCTTCACCCCTCCACTTT.

This clonotype was seen more than once but under ten times. This chain uses TRBV6-1 with TRBJ1-4; TRBD1 agrees at 9 bases. Germline CDR1 and CDR2: MNHNS and SASEGT. CDR3 length equals 16 residues. After removal of 4 bases from V and 6 bases from J, the junction contained 9 bases not matched to a gene. CDR3 DNA: TGTGCCAGCAGTGGGGACAGGGTAGGGGTTGATGAAAAACTGTTTTTT. It is translated as CASSGDRVGVDEKLFF.

The V gene is TRBV11-3, the J gene TRBJ2-7, with TRBD1 matching over 10 bases. The ends lost 5 bases at V and 1 base at J; junction bases unmatched: 8. In germline, CDR1 is SGHNT, CDR2 YENEEA. The CDR3 is 16 residues long. The chain's CDR3 is CASSRRDRGHSYEQYF. The CDR3 DNA sequence: TGTGCCAGCAGCCGAAGAGACAGGGGGCATTCCTACGAGCAGTACTTC. Combining the CDR3 with reference TRBV11-3 and TRBJ2-7 gives the whole variable domain EAGVVQSPRYKIIEKKQPVAFWCNPISGHNTLYWYLQNLGQGPELLIRYENEEAVDDSQLPKDRFSAERLKGVDSTLKIQPAELGDSAVYLCASSRRDRGHSYEQYFGPGTRLTVT.

The chain couples TRBV25-1 to TRBJ2-7; 13 bases map to TRBD2. Germline CDR1 and CDR2: MGHDK and SYGVNS. There are 15 residues in the CDR3. Germline trimming cut 5 bases from V and 5 bases from J; bases unmatched to any gene: 6. The CDR3 nucleotides read TGTGCCAGCAGTCCCGGGACTAGCGGGGTTAACGAGCAGTACTTC. Amino acids: CASSPGTSGVNEQYF.

The J gene is TRBJ2-1, the V gene TRBV4-1; 7 bases line up with TRBD2. The CDR3 contains 16 residues. Germline V gene data show CDR1 as MGHRA and CDR2 as YSYEKL. J gave up 7 bases and V 4 bases, and 13 bases lay outside the gene matches. The CDR3 nucleotides are TGCGCCAGCAGCCGGGTAAGCGGGATTGCTACTAATGAGCAGTTCTTC. It translates to CASSRVSGIATNEQFF.